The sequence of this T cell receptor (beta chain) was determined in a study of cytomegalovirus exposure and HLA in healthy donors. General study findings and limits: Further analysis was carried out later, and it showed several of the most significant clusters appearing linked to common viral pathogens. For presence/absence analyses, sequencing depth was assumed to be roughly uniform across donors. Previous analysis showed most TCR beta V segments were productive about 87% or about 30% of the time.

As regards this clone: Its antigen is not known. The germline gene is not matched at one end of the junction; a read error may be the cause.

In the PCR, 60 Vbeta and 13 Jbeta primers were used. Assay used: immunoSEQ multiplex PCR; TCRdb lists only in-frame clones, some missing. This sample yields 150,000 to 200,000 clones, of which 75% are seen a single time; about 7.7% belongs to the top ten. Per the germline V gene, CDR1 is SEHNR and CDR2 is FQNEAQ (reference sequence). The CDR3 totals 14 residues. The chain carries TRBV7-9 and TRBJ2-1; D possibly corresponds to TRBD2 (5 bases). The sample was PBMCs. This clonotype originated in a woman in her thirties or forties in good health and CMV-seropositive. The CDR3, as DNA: TGTTCCAGCAGCTTGACAACTAGTGACAATGAGCAGTTCTTC. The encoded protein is CSSSLTTSDNEQFF.